The 20 T cell receptor beta chains presented below share a single source sample, sequenced in a study of identical twins. TCRdb reanalysed the 5' RACE reads using MiXCR and keeps one entry per CDR3 protein. This table holds 500,000 to 700,000 distinct CDR3 sequences, about 7.6% found once. These data also featured in a second study, about yellow fever vaccine responses in identical twins.

Sequenced sample: PBMCs. These receptors all stem from a woman aged 18-29 years in good health.

This clonotype was observed many times. This sequence joins TRBV7-9 and TRBJ2-1, with TRBD2 matching over 11 bases. Per the germline V gene, CDR1 is SEHNR and CDR2 is FQNEAQ (reference sequence). After removal of 3 bases from V and 5 bases from J, the junction contained 6 bases not matched to a gene. CDR3 length equals 16 residues. The CDR3 spells CASSLVAGGVDNEQFF. As DNA, the CDR3 is TGTGCCAGCAGCTTGGTAGCGGGGGGGGTTGACAATGAGCAGTTCTTC.

The chain is built from TRBV11-2 and TRBJ2-7, with D unresolved. Trimming left V 0 bases short and J 3 bases short, with 9 bases between. The CDR3 contains 14 residues. Germline values: CDR1 SGHAT, CDR2 FQNNGV. The CDR3 region has the DNA TGTGCCAGCAGCTTAGATCAACTGAACTACGAGCAGTACGTC. It yields the protein CASSLDQLNYEQYV.

This clonotype came up a few times. The chain uses TRBV25-1 and TRBJ1-4; no clear D gene. This CDR3 has 14 amino acids. Germline loops: CDR1 MGHDK, CDR2 SYGVNS. V was clipped by 3 bases and J by 5 bases, with 10 bases between them. The chain's CDR3 is CASSETDGNEKLFF. The CDR3 DNA reads as TGTGCCAGCAGTGAGACGGACGGAAATGAAAAACTGTTTTTT.

This clonotype was observed many times. The chain carries TRBV12-3 or TRBV12-4 and TRBJ1-3, with TRBD1 as a possible D gene (5 bases). This CDR3 comprises 13 residues. Trimming took off 1 base at V and 15 bases at J, with 16 bases between the two ends. The CDR3 DNA reads as TGTGCCAGCAGTTTAGATGAGGGGTCGGCCCAATATTTT. This gives the protein CASSLDEGSAQYF.

The sample holds a few counts of this clonotype. The chain combines TRBV2 with TRBJ2-7; D is uncertain. Trimming cost V 1 base and J 12 bases, with 16 bases left between them. This CDR3 region has 13 residues. The germline CDR1 and CDR2 sequences are SNHLY and FYNNEI. The CDR3 here is CASSEEVVPSAYF. The DNA for the CDR3 is TGTGCCAGCAGTGAAGAAGTTGTTCCCTCTGCGTACTTC.

This clonotype was recorded a few times. The V call is TRBV6-5, the J call TRBJ1-2; maybe TRBD1 (5 bases). V was shortened by 0 bases and J by 9 bases, with 14 bases between the two germline ends. The CDR3 spans 14 residues. Germline CDR1 reads MNHEY; CDR2 reads SVGAGI. The DNA for the CDR3 is TGTGCCAGCAGTTACTCGGGGCAGGGCCCCCGCTACACCTTC. Its protein product is CASSYSGQGPRYTF.

This clonotype showed up many times. The V call is TRBV28, the J call TRBJ1-4; D ambiguous. Trimming cost V 3 bases and J 3 bases, with 8 bases left between them. Germline V CDR1 and CDR2: MDHEN, SYDVKM. The CDR3 loop spans 14 amino acids. The CDR3 loop is CASSFRGSNEKLFF. The CDR3 DNA sequence: TGTGCCAGCAGTTTTCGGGGATCTAATGAAAAACTGTTTTTT.

In its sample, this clonotype was seen a few times. CDR3 coding DNA: TGTGCCAGCAGCGACCCCTACGGGAGAAGGGTTAATGAGCAGTTCTTC. Amino acids: CASSDPYGRRVNEQFF. The chain recombines TRBV11-2 with TRBJ2-1; D is possibly TRBD2 (6 bases). V lost 5 bases and J lost 7, with 21 bases in between. CDR1 SGHAT and CDR2 FQNNGV come from the germline V gene. The CDR3 contains 16 residues.

This chain links TRBV7-8 with TRBJ2-7, with 11 bases lining up with TRBD1. This CDR3 has 15 residues. The germline V gene encodes CDR1 SGHVS and CDR2 FQNEAQ. V shed 1 base and J 2 bases; nucleotides not matched to a gene: 1. The CDR3: CASSLEDRGPYEQYF. The CDR3, as DNA: TGTGCCAGCAGCTTAGAGGACAGGGGGCCCTACGAGCAGTACTTC.

The V and J genes are TRBV28 and TRBJ2-5; D call uncertain. Between the trimmed V and J ends, which lost 5 bases and 5 bases, there was a span of 12 bases. The CDR3 is made up of 13 amino acids. The germline V gene has CDR1 MDHEN and CDR2 SYDVKM. In DNA, the CDR3 is TGTGCCAGCAGTCCACACGGACGGGAGACCCAGTACTTC. This sequence encodes CASSPHGRETQYF.

V and J are TRBV29-1 and TRBJ2-2, with D perhaps TRBD1 (6 bases). Germline V gene lookup returns CDR1 SQVTM and CDR2 ANQGSEA. This CDR3 is 17 amino acids long. V lost 6 bases and J 8 bases, leaving 28 bases between the germline ends. The CDR3 protein is CSVDLGTFKPAPGELFF. The CDR3 DNA sequence: TGCAGCGTAGATCTCGGGACATTTAAACCCGCACCGGGGGAGCTGTTTTTT.

This clonotype came up a few times. V gene TRBV15 combines with J gene TRBJ2-3; 10 bases fit TRBD2. The junction had 4 bases not matched to a gene; V was cut back by 0 bases and J by 1 base. Germline CDR1 LNHNV, CDR2 YYDKDF (reference sequence). The CDR3 covers 17 residues. The chain's CDR3 is CATSRDFGTSGTDTQYF. CDR3 DNA: TGTGCCACCAGCAGAGATTTTGGGACTAGCGGCACAGATACGCAGTATTTT.

V gene TRBV9 combines with J gene TRBJ2-1; D perhaps matches TRBD2 (6 bases). The CDR3 has 16 amino acids. The V and J ends lost 6 bases and 4 bases respectively, with 20 bases between them. The germline gives CDR1 SGDLS, CDR2 YYNGEE. The CDR3 nucleotides read TGTGCCAGCACCGTGTCCCCGGGACTCCCTTACAATGAGCAGTTCTTC. Protein: CASTVSPGLPYNEQFF.

The chain recombines TRBV2 with TRBJ2-3; TRBD2 matches at 11 bases. The germline CDR1 and CDR2 sequences are SNHLY and FYNNEI. The length of the CDR3 is 15 residues. After removal of 6 bases from V and 2 bases from J, the junction contained 4 bases not matched to a gene. The CDR3 here is CASRPTSGATDTQYF. The CDR3 DNA follows: TGTGCCAGCAGACCGACTAGCGGGGCCACAGATACGCAGTATTTT.

This clonotype was observed many times. The chain carries TRBV28 and TRBJ2-7; weak D call: TRBD1 (6 bases). Trimming cost V 10 bases and J 0 bases, with 16 bases left between them. In germline, CDR1 is MDHEN, CDR2 SYDVKM. This CDR3 spans 14 amino acids. CDR3 sequence reads: CAIQDRPSSYEQYF. The CDR3 coding sequence is TGTGCCATACAGGACAGACCCAGCTCCTACGAGCAGTACTTC.

A few counts support this clonotype. The CDR3 sequence: CASSQTSGGAGEQFF. The CDR3 nucleotides are TGTGCCAGCAGCCAAACTAGCGGGGGGGCCGGTGAGCAGTTCTTC. The chain links TRBV11-2 to TRBJ2-1; 13 nucleotides line up with TRBD2. The length of the CDR3 is 15 residues. Germline assignment: CDR1 SGHAT and CDR2 FQNNGV. With 5 bases clipped from V and 9 bases from J, the junction kept 7 bases outside the gene matches.

This clonotype was counted a few times. This chain joins TRBV2 and TRBJ1-2, with 8 bases fitting TRBD1. This CDR3 comprises 13 residues. J lost 7 bases, V lost 6 bases, and 7 bases had no gene match. CDR1 is SNHLY, CDR2 FYNNEI, per germline. The CDR3 DNA reads TGTGCCAGCAGAGCCGGGACAGGTGGTGGCTACACCTTC. It codes for CASRAGTGGGYTF.

This clonotype was seen only a few times. The chain uses TRBV5-1 and TRBJ2-2, with 7 positions matching TRBD1. Germline V gives CDR1 SGHRS, CDR2 YFSETQ. The CDR3 covers 14 residues. V was pared by 7 bases and J by 6 bases, with 9 bases of the junction left unmatched. For the CDR3, the DNA is TGCGCCAGCGGTGACAGGGCGACGTCCGGGGAGCTGTTTTTT. Protein: CASGDRATSGELFF.

Points on this clonotype: At one of its ends the junction is not consistent with the germline gene, which may arise from a read error. The chain carries TRBV2 and TRBJ2-3; TRBD1 matches 8 bases. Germline assignment: CDR1 SNHLY and CDR2 FYNNEI. The CDR3 extends over 13 amino acids. In DNA, the CDR3 is TGTGCCACCCTACCGCCCGACAGGGGTAGATGGAGCTTT. It specifies CATLPPDRGRWSF.

There are many counts of this clonotype. The chain is built from TRBV14 and TRBJ2-1, with D uncertain. V lost 0 bases and J 3 bases, leaving 9 bases between the germline ends. CDR3 size: 15 residues. The germline V gene has CDR1 SGHDN and CDR2 FVKESK. CDR3 residues: CASSQEYRLYNEQFF. CDR3 sequence (DNA): TGTGCCAGCAGCCAAGAGTACCGACTCTACAATGAGCAGTTCTTC.